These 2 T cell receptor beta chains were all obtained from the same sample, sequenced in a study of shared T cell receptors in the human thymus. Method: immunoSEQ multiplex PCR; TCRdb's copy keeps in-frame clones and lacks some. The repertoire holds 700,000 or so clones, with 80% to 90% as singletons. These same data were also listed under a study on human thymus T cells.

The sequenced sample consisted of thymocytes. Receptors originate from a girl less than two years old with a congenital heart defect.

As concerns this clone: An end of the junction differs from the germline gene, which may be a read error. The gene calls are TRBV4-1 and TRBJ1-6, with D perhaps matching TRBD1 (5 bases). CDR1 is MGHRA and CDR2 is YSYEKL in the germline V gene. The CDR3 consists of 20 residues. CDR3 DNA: TGCACCAGCAGCCAAGAATGGATAGGGGTTAATAGTAAATATAATTCACCCCTCCACTTT. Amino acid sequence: CTSSQEWIGVNSKYNSPLHF.

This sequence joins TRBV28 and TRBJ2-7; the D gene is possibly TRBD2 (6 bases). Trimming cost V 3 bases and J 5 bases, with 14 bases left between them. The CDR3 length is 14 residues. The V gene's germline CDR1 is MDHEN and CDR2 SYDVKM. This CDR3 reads CASSFNRAGDEQYF. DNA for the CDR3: TGTGCCAGCAGTTTTAACCGAGCGGGTGACGAGCAGTACTTC.